Following are 5 T cell receptor beta chains from one sample sequenced in a study of T cell responses to AZD1222 COVID-19 vaccine (dated by TCRdb to the early 2020s). Library preparation employed the immunoSEQ multiplex PCR assay. Not all clones reach the TCRdb copy of this immuneACCESS table, which keeps in-frame sequences only. Checked studies attribute under half of the gap to unresolved V genes and leave the rest unexplained. The sample table contains under 150,000 clones; only one count was recorded for 93% of them. More than 0.7% of the sample rests with the top ten. The intended sense of this specimen's time point label: baseline before first vaccination. The sequencing used peripheral blood, collected on day 0 of AZD1222 vaccination. Receptors were obtained from an adult in good health.

This chain joins TRBV10-3 and TRBJ1-1; D remains ambiguous. CDR1 and CDR2 (germline): ENHRY, SYGVKD. The CDR3 is made up of 14 amino acids. Trimming took 4 bases from V and 1 from J, leaving 10 bases between them. In DNA form, the CDR3 reads TGTGCCATCAGTGTTTCGGCAGAGAACACTGAAGCTTTCTTT. Its translation: CAISVSAENTEAFF.

The chain uses TRBV5-1 and TRBJ2-1; the D call may be TRBD1 or TRBD2 (5 bases each). This CDR3 spans 15 amino acids. V lost 4 bases, J lost 2 bases, and 13 bases lay in between. Germline CDR1 and CDR2: SGHRS and YFSETQ. CDR3 nucleotide sequence: TGCGCCAGCAGCACCTCGGGACCGCCCTACAATGAGCAGTTCTTC. Amino acids: CASSTSGPPYNEQFF.

This clone came up once. The rearrangement uses TRBV9 and TRBJ1-5, with D unclear. The germline gives CDR1 SGDLS, CDR2 YYNGEE. The CDR3 is 15 amino acids. The V and J ends lost 4 bases and 2 bases respectively, with 13 bases between them. Here the CDR3 DNA reads TGTGCCAGCAGCCCGGACCCCCGTGGCAATCAGCCCCAGCATTTT. As protein: CASSPDPRGNQPQHF.

The chain couples TRBV5-1 to TRBJ2-7; D is unclear. This CDR3 contains 14 residues. CDR1 and CDR2 from the germline V gene are SGHRS and YFSETQ. The V and J ends lost 0 bases and 3 bases respectively, with 10 bases between them. The CDR3 protein is CASSLAGPFYEQYF. CDR3 coding DNA: TGCGCCAGCAGCTTGGCCGGGCCTTTCTACGAGCAGTACTTC.

The V gene is TRBV7-2, the J gene TRBJ2-1; D could derive from TRBD1 or TRBD2 (5 bases each). The V end was cut by 8 bases, the J end by 0 bases, with 17 bases between. The CDR3 has 16 amino acids. The germline CDR1 and CDR2 sequences are SGHTA and FQGNSA. The DNA for the CDR3 is TGTGCCAGCCAGAGGGGTGGAGGTAGCTCCTACAATGAGCAGTTCTTC. Translation gives CASQRGGGSSYNEQFF.